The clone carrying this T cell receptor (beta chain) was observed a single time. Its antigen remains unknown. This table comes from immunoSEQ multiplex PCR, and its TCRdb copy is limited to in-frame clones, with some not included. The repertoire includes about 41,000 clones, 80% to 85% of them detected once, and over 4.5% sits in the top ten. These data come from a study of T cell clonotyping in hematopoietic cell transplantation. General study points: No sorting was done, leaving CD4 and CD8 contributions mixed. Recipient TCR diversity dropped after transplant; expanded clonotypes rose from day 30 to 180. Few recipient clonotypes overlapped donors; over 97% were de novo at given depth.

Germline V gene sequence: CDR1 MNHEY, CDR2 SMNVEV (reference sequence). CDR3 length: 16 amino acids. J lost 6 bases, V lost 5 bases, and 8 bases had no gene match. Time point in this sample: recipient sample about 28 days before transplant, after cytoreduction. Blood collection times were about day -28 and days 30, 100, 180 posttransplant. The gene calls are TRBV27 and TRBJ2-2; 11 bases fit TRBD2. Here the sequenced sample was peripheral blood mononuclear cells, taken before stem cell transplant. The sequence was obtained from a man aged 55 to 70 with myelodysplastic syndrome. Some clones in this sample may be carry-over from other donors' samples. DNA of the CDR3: TGTGCCAGCAGTCCACTTAGCGGGGGGGCCGCCGGGGAGCTGTTTTTT. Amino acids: CASSPLSGGAAGELFF.